This paragraph reports one T cell receptor beta chain. Shortly before study entry, within 2 weeks, exposed participants had met a COVID-19 case. These data are taken from a study of blood T cell repertoires in COVID-19. This CDR3 has 17 amino acids. Per germline, CDR1 SGHDN and CDR2 FVKESK. The germline V and J ends were trimmed by 0 bases and 0 bases, with 12 bases remaining between them. Clones were sequenced by immunoSEQ multiplex PCR, and TCRdb holds only the in-frame ones, with some missing. The table lists about 260,000 clones, around 90% of them singletons. The sample consisted of PBMCs or T cells enriched from blood (not recorded which). The V gene is TRBV14, the J gene TRBJ1-3; no firm D call. The sequence derives from a middle-aged man who had been exposed to COVID-19. CDR3 sequence: CASSQDYGESSGNTIYF. The CDR3 DNA reads TGTGCCAGCAGCCAAGATTACGGGGAAAGCTCTGGAAACACCATATATTTT.